The clone carrying this T cell receptor beta chain came up many times. The TCR beta CDR3 regions underwent amplification using RNA transcripts as the source. Initially, a first-round RT-PCR of the TCR CDR3 employed the HTBI primer set. TCRdb ran MiXCR on the multiplex PCR reads and lists one entry per CDR3 protein. This table holds around 350,000 distinct CDR3 sequences, around a sixth found once. This entry comes from a study of T cells in Graves' hyperthyroidism and ophthalmopathy. This CDR3 spans 15 amino acids. The ends lost 8 bases at V and 5 bases at J; junction bases unmatched: 10. Source material: blood. The TCR comes from a woman aged 18-30 years with Graves' hyperthyroidism that later progressed to Graves' ophthalmopathy. The chain carries TRBV12-3 or TRBV12-4 and TRBJ2-1, with 9 bases identical to TRBD2. This CDR3 reads CASVSTSGYHNEQFF. The CDR3 DNA follows: TGTGCCAGCGTCTCCACTAGCGGGTACCACAATGAGCAGTTCTTC.